A single sample gave rise to the 26 T cell receptor beta chains below, sequenced in a study of cytomegalovirus exposure and HLA in healthy donors. The PCR contained 60 Vbeta and 13 Jbeta primers. Libraries were prepared by immunoSEQ multiplex PCR; TCRdb keeps only in-frame clonotypes and omits some of them. The sample has 90,000 to 120,000 clones; less than 85% are singletons. Sequencing was performed on PBMCs. The receptors stem from a woman between 40 and 55 years old in good health and CMV-seropositive.

The chain joins TRBV30 to TRBJ1-5; D unresolved. This CDR3 region has 13 residues. The V gene's germline CDR1 is GTSNPN and CDR2 SVGIG (reference sequence). The V gene lost 5 bases and the J gene lost 0 bases, with 8 bases spanning the gap. The CDR3 DNA reads TGTGCCTGGGGTCGGTCTAGCAATCAGCCCCAGCATTTT. Its translation: CAWGRSSNQPQHF.

In this sample, this clone turned up once. The chain is built from TRBV7-8 and TRBJ1-1; D is unclear. The germline V and J ends were trimmed by 2 bases and 3 bases, with 7 bases remaining between them. Germline lookup yields CDR1 SGHVS and CDR2 FQNEAQ. The CDR3 runs 13 residues. The chain's CDR3 is CASSLTSDTEAFF. CDR3 coding DNA: TGTGCCAGCAGCTTAACGAGTGACACTGAAGCTTTCTTT.

The chain joins TRBV7-8 to TRBJ2-3; TRBD2 agrees at 7 bases. The CDR3 totals 13 residues. The trim removed 3 bases at V and 6 bases at J, leaving 3 bases unmatched. Germline CDR1 and CDR2: SGHVS and FQNEAQ. CDR3 nucleotide sequence: TGTGCCAGCAGCTTTCCAGCGGGGGATACGCAGTATTTT. Protein sequence: CASSFPAGDTQYF.

The chain uses TRBV9 and TRBJ1-3; 7 bases are a match to TRBD1. This CDR3 comprises 16 residues. CDR1 is SGDLS and CDR2 is YYNGEE in the germline V gene. With V trimmed by 4 bases and J by 0 bases, 7 bases remained unmatched. The CDR3 spells CASSLRGDSSGNTIYF. CDR3 DNA sequence: TGTGCCAGCAGCCTCCGAGGGGACAGCTCTGGAAACACCATATATTTT. The full variable domain, rest sourced from reference TRBV9 and TRBJ1-3, is DSGVTQTPKHLITATGQRVTLRCSPRSGDLSVYWYQQSLDQGLQFLIQYYNGEERAKGNILERFSAQQFPDLHSELNLSSLELGDSALYFCASSLRGDSSGNTIYFGEGSWLTVV.

This clone occurred a few times. The chain recombines TRBV7-9 with TRBJ2-7; 8 bases match TRBD1. The CDR3 extends over 14 amino acids. Germline V gene sequence: CDR1 SEHNR, CDR2 FQNEAQ (reference sequence). V lost 5 bases and J lost 2; bases outside the gene matches: 5. Written as DNA, the CDR3 is TGTGCCAGCAGCCCACGGACAGGGACCTACGAGCAGTACTTC. Protein sequence: CASSPRTGTYEQYF.

The V and J genes are TRBV5-5 and TRBJ1-3; no firm D call. The V end was cut by 0 bases, the J end by 0 bases, with 10 bases between. The CDR3 is made up of 16 amino acids. Germline V gene data show CDR1 as SGHKS and CDR2 as YYEKEE (reference sequence). The CDR3 here is CASSLEEDYSGNTIYF. CDR3 DNA: TGTGCCAGCAGCTTGGAAGAGGACTACTCTGGAAACACCATATATTTT.

The chain recombines TRBV6-5 with TRBJ1-2, with a weak D call TRBD1 (6 bases). CDR1 MNHEY and CDR2 SVGAGI come from the germline V gene. The CDR3 sequence is 14 residues long. Deletions cut 5 bases from V and 7 bases from J, with 17 bases between. The CDR3 loop is CASSVTGPRGGYTF. The CDR3 coding sequence is TGTGCCAGCAGTGTAACAGGGCCTAGGGGTGGCTACACCTTC.

The chain couples TRBV30 to TRBJ1-3; 8 bases are shared with TRBD1. The CDR3 contains 14 residues. CDR1 and CDR2 from the germline V gene are GTSNPN and SVGIG (reference sequence). V gave up 4 bases and J gave up 9 bases; unmatched junction bases: 11. CDR3 protein: CAWNRGQGSGTIYF. The CDR3 nucleotides are TGTGCCTGGAACCGAGGACAGGGATCGGGCACCATATATTTT.

The rearrangement uses TRBV7-2 and TRBJ2-7; 8 bases align to TRBD1. V gave up 5 bases and J gave up 3 bases; unmatched junction bases: 3. CDR1 and CDR2 (germline): SGHTA, FQGNSA. The CDR3 runs 13 residues. The CDR3 nucleotides are TGTGCCAGCAGCAGACAGGGGTACTACGAGCAGTACTTC. Its translation is CASSRQGYYEQYF.

The chain joins TRBV7-8 to TRBJ2-5, with 8 bases aligning to TRBD2. CDR3 size: 14 residues. The V segment lost 5 bases and the J segment 5 bases; nucleotides outside the gene matches: 7. Germline loops: CDR1 SGHVS, CDR2 FQNEAQ. DNA of the CDR3: TGTGCCAGCAGCCCGCCCGGGAGGGCTGAGACCCAGTACTTC. It is translated as CASSPPGRAETQYF.

This chain connects TRBV28 to TRBJ2-6; 9 positions agree with TRBD1. Trimming cost V 5 bases and J 0 bases; bases outside gene matches: 11. The CDR3 length is 19 residues. Germline values: CDR1 MDHEN, CDR2 SYDVKM. CDR3 protein: CASSSAGTGIASGANVLTF. As DNA, the CDR3 is TGTGCCAGCAGTAGTGCCGGGACAGGGATAGCCTCTGGGGCCAACGTCCTGACTTTC.

V usage is TRBV18 and J usage is TRBJ1-1; 7 bases match TRBD1. Germline V gene data show CDR1 as KGHSH and CDR2 as LQKENI. The CDR3 extends over 15 amino acids. The V and J ends lost 2 bases and 5 bases, in that order; junction bases with no gene match: 8. CDR3 DNA: TGTGCCAGCTCACCAACGACAGGGCGGTTTACTGAAGCTTTCTTT. Encoded protein: CASSPTTGRFTEAFF.

The CDR3 coding sequence is TGTGCCTGGAGTGCAAGGGGCAGGGGGGCAACTAATGAAAAACTGTTTTTT. Translating gives CAWSARGRGATNEKLFF. The chain combines TRBV30 with TRBJ1-4; 7 bases are a match to TRBD1. Per germline, CDR1 GTSNPN and CDR2 SVGIG (reference sequence). J lost 0 bases, V lost 1 base, and 8 bases had no gene match. The CDR3 has 17 amino acids.

To note about this clone: Different DNA sequences within this sample yield the same CDR3. The genes are TRBV30 and TRBJ1-5; no clear D gene. Trimming stripped 0 bases from V and 4 bases from J, with 7 bases between. The CDR3 has 13 amino acids. Germline-derived CDR1 and CDR2 are GTSNPN and SVGIG (reference sequence). CDR3 residues: CAWSVGGNQPQHF. CDR3 nucleotide sequence: TGTGCCTGGAGTGTCGGAGGGAATCAGCCCCAGCATTTT.

J is TRBJ1-3 and V is TRBV30; 7 positions match TRBD1. Trimming at V came to 5 bases and at J to 0 bases, leaving 19 bases not matched to a gene. Germline V CDR1 and CDR2: GTSNPN, SVGIG (reference sequence). The CDR3 extends over 19 amino acids. The CDR3 spells CAWGASNYWGTASGNTIYF. The CDR3, as DNA: TGTGCCTGGGGCGCTAGTAACTATTGGGGGACAGCCTCTGGAAACACCATATATTTT.

This clone was picked up a small number of times. This CDR3 is missing its conserved last phenylalanine or tryptophan, likely due to a read error. This chain uses TRBV5-6 with TRBJ1-2; no definite D call. Per germline, CDR1 SGHDT and CDR2 YYEEEE. The V end was cut by 4 bases, the J end by 3 bases, with 4 bases between. The CDR3 sequence is 11 residues long. The CDR3 nucleotides are TGTGCCAGCAGCGGCTACTATGGCTACACCGTT. It yields the protein CASSGYYGYTV.

The chain links TRBV19 to TRBJ1-4; 8 bases match TRBD1. The CDR3 extends over 16 amino acids. Germline V gives CDR1 LNHDA, CDR2 SQIVND (reference sequence). Unmatched junction bases numbered 6, after V lost 4 bases and J lost 2 bases. The CDR3 sequence: CASSTLRQGTNEKLFF. Here the CDR3 DNA reads TGTGCCAGTAGTACCCTCCGACAGGGGACTAATGAAAAACTGTTTTTT.

The chain has TRBV6-1 and TRBJ1-4, with D tentatively TRBD1 (6 bases). Per the germline V gene, CDR1 is MNHNS and CDR2 is SASEGT. This CDR3 comprises 14 residues. The ends were cut back, 5 bases at V and 8 bases at J, with 15 bases in the middle. CDR3 in DNA: TGTGCCAGCAGTCAAACAGGGACGGGGGAAAAACTGTTTTTT. Its protein product is CASSQTGTGEKLFF.

The chain uses TRBV30 and TRBJ1-3; maybe TRBD1 (5 bases). V gave up 2 bases and J gave up 1 base, with 15 bases separating them. The CDR3 is made up of 16 amino acids. Germline assignment: CDR1 GTSNPN and CDR2 SVGIG (reference sequence). CDR3 nucleotide sequence: TGTGCCTGGAGTCCGACGACAGTTTGGTCTGGAAACACCATATATTTT. Its translation is CAWSPTTVWSGNTIYF. Variable domain in full (rest from reference TRBV30 and TRBJ1-3): SQTIHQWPATLVQPVGSPLSLECTVEGTSNPNLYWYRQAAGRGLQLLFYSVGIGQISSEVPQNLSASRPQDRQFILSSKKLLLSDSGFYLCAWSPTTVWSGNTIYFGEGSWLTVV.

This sequence joins TRBV21-1 and TRBJ1-5; TRBD1 is taken as the D call from the table, unchecked against the DNA. TRBV21-1 is recorded as a pseudogene. This CDR3 has 12 amino acids. The CDR3 sequence: CASSDKSQPQHF. Here the CDR3 DNA reads TGTGCCAGCAGCGACAAATCTCAGCCCCAGCATTTT.

The rearrangement uses TRBV29-1 and TRBJ1-1; 8 nucleotides align to TRBD1. The germline CDR1 and CDR2 sequences are SQVTM and ANQGSEA. There are 11 residues in the CDR3. With 7 bases clipped from V and 7 bases from J, the junction kept 5 bases outside the gene matches. CDR3 DNA sequence: TGCAGCGCCGAGGACAGGGTTGAAGCTTTCTTT. Protein sequence: CSAEDRVEAFF.

The chain has TRBV6-5 and TRBJ2-1; 10 nucleotides align to TRBD1. Germline V gives CDR1 MNHEY, CDR2 SVGAGI. This CDR3 has 15 amino acids. Trimming at V came to 6 bases and at J to 5 bases, leaving 7 bases not matched to a gene. DNA of the CDR3: TGTGCCAGCAGGACCGACAGGGGGCAAAACAATGAGCAGTTCTTC. Translating it yields CASRTDRGQNNEQFF.

The chain uses TRBV6-5 and TRBJ1-2; maybe TRBD1 (6 bases). This CDR3 is 16 amino acids long. Between the trimmed V and J ends, which lost 4 bases and 1 base, there was a span of 16 bases. CDR1 MNHEY and CDR2 SVGAGI come from the germline V gene. The CDR3 is CASSSAGAGFNYGYTF. The DNA of the CDR3 is TGTGCCAGCAGTTCAGCGGGGGCGGGATTTAACTATGGCTACACCTTC.

This sequence joins TRBV25-1 and TRBJ2-1; tentative D call: TRBD2 (6 bases). The germline CDR1 and CDR2 sequences are MGHDK and SYGVNS. The CDR3 length is 17 residues. The V gene lost 6 bases and the J gene lost 5 bases, with 23 bases spanning the gap. This CDR3 is CASSTAPGTRGDNEQFF. DNA of the CDR3: TGTGCCAGCAGCACTGCCCCAGGGACTCGGGGTGACAATGAGCAGTTCTTC.

The chain combines TRBV30 with TRBJ1-6, with TRBD1 identical over 8 bases. The CDR3 has 14 residues. Germline trimming cut 5 bases from V and 6 bases from J; bases unmatched to any gene: 6. The V gene's germline CDR1 is GTSNPN and CDR2 SVGIG (reference sequence). CDR3 nucleotides: TGTGCCTGGGGGCAGGGGGCTTTTAATTCACCCCTCCACTTT. Translated: CAWGQGAFNSPLHF.

The chain links TRBV5-1 to TRBJ2-5; weak D call: TRBD2 (6 bases). There are 14 residues in the CDR3. Between the trimmed V and J ends, which lost 0 bases and 3 bases, there was a span of 9 bases. In germline, CDR1 is SGHRS, CDR2 YFSETQ. The CDR3 here is CASSLASGEETQYF. CDR3 coding DNA: TGCGCCAGCAGCTTGGCATCGGGAGAAGAGACCCAGTACTTC.